The 5 T cell receptor beta chains listed next were all sequenced from one sample in a study of regulatory dendritic cells for organ transplantation. Assay: immunoSEQ multiplex PCR; the TCRdb copy retains only in-frame clones and omits some. The sample gives under 30,000 clones, roughly 79% of which show up once; 2% to 2.5% is in the top ten. The sequencing sample was made of memory CD4+ T cells from blood. Subset in this sample: CD45RO+ memory T cells. The receptor source for this set is a human donor in good health.

V and J are TRBV10-2 and TRBJ2-4, with D maybe TRBD1 (5 bases). The CDR3 totals 14 residues. The V gene's germline CDR1 is WSHSY and CDR2 SAAADI. Trimming pared 3 bases from V and 4 bases from J, leaving 10 bases between. DNA of the CDR3: TGCGCCAGCAGTGAATCCCAGGGAAAAAACATTCAGTACTTC. It encodes CASSESQGKNIQYF.

The J gene is TRBJ2-2, the V gene TRBV5-1; D gene uncertain. The CDR3 length is 14 residues. Germline values: CDR1 SGHRS, CDR2 YFSETQ. V lost 5 bases, J lost 3 bases, and 11 bases lay in between. The CDR3 region is CASRAHGDTGELFF. CDR3 sequence (DNA): TGCGCCAGCAGAGCTCATGGAGACACCGGGGAGCTGTTTTTT.

V usage is TRBV15 and J usage is TRBJ1-5, with D tentatively TRBD1 (6 bases). V lost 1 base to trimming and J lost 7 bases, with 14 bases between them. Germline V gene lookup returns CDR1 LNHNV and CDR2 YYDKDF (reference sequence). The CDR3 contains 15 residues. The CDR3 bases are TGTGCCACCAGCAGAGTTAAACAGGGTGGGCAGCCCCAGCATTTT. It yields the protein CATSRVKQGGQPQHF.

The CDR3 region is CASSLDRGVGEQYF. In DNA form, the CDR3 reads TGTGCCAGCAGCTTAGACAGGGGGGTCGGGGAGCAGTACTTC. This chain joins TRBV11-2 and TRBJ2-7; D possibly corresponds to TRBD1 (7 bases). The germline V and J ends were trimmed by 0 bases and 7 bases, with 13 bases remaining between them. From germline, CDR1 is SGHAT and CDR2 FQNNGV. The CDR3 is 14 amino acids.

CDR3 in DNA: TGTGCCAGCAGTTTGGGGGGTTGGATTCCCTACGAGCAGTACTTC. Protein product: CASSLGGWIPYEQYF. V and J are TRBV28 and TRBJ2-7; tentatively, D is TRBD2 (6 bases). Germline-derived CDR1 and CDR2 are MDHEN and SYDVKM. The CDR3 spans 15 residues. V lost 3 bases and J lost 2, with 14 bases in between.